What follows describes a single T cell receptor (beta chain). Its cognate antigen is unknown. The sequence runs out 3 residues before the end of the CDR3; the remainder is reconstructed from the germline J gene. CDR1 DFQATT and CDR2 SNEGSKA come from the germline V gene (reference sequence). There are 15 residues in the CDR3. After removal of 0 bases from V and 2 bases from J, the junction contained 3 bases not matched to a gene. This entry belongs to a study of T cells in women clearing cervical HPV infection. Whole-study findings and limits: Controls had more TRBV6-7 (about 0.16%) than cases (roughly 0.11%).

All participants had a single incident cervical HPV16 infection, and prevalent HPV16 infections were excluded. The data were produced by immunoSEQ multiplex PCR, yet TCRdb's version contains in-frame clones alone and is incomplete. Across about 31,000 clones, the top ten clones capture about 3% of the sample. Sequenced input: blood buffy coat. The sequence was collected from a woman between 18 and 75 years old with a cervical HPV16 infection that either progressed to CIN3+ or cleared (not recorded which). The chain carries TRBV20-1 and TRBJ2-1; 8 positions match TRBD2. CDR3 DNA, as far as it was read: TGCAGTGCTAGAGAGAGGGGACTAGCCTACAATGAG. Translated, it gives CSARERGLAYNE. The whole CDR3 region reads CSARERGLAYNEQFF.